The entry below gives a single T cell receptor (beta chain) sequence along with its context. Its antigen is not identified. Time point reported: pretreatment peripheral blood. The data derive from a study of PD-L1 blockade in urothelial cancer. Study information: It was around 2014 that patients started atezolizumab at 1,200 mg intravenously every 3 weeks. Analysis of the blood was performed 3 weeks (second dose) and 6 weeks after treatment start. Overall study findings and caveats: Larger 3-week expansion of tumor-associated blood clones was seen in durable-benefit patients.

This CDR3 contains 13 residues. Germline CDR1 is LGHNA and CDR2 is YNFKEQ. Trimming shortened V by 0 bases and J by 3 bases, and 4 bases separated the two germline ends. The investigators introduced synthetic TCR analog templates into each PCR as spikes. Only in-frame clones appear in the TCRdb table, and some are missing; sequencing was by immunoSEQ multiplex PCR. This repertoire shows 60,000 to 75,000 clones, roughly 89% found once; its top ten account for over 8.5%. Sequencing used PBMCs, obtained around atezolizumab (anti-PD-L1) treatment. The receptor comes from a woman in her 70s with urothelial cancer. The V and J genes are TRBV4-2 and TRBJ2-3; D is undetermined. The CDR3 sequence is CASSQDHTDTQYF. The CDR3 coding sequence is TGTGCCAGCAGCCAAGATCATACAGATACGCAGTATTTT.